A selection of T cell receptor beta chains follows, all from one sample in a study of T cell responses to AZD1222 COVID-19 vaccine. Sequencing was performed with immunoSEQ multiplex PCR; in TCRdb, only in-frame clones are kept and a portion is missing. The profile shows 130,000 or so clones, approximately 93% of them singletons. Specimen: peripheral blood, collected on day 0 of MenACWY control vaccination. Every receptor here comes from an adult in good health. The conserved cysteine and the conserved F or W are not part of the CDR3 here.

V gene: TRBV6-5
CDR3 protein: ASSFTSGNTIY

V gene: TRBV19
CDR3 protein: ATQRGGGPKPQH

V gene: TRBV23-1
CDR3 protein: AGGEWYEQY

V gene: TRBV7-3
CDR3 protein: ASSVLQGKLDTGELF

V gene: TRBV7-9
CDR3 protein: ASSLVWDSYT

V gene: TRBV4-2
CDR3 protein: ASSLFRTEDYGYT

V gene: TRBV7-9
CDR3 protein: ASSFGGQLRYTEAF

V gene: TRBV2
CDR3 protein: ASSSDGGNTEAF

V gene: TRBV19
CDR3 protein: ASSSAGDLQPQH

V gene: TRBV27
CDR3 protein: ASSASGSYGYT

V gene: TRBV28
CDR3 protein: ASSWPPTGDQPQH

V gene: TRBV20-1
CDR3 protein: SASPAYEQF

V gene: TRBV29-1
CDR3 protein: SVDSRYSYTEAF

V gene: TRBV28
CDR3 protein: ASSFPQGNNEQY

V gene: TRBV6-6
CDR3 protein: ASSYVVSNQPQH

V gene: TRBV3-1/TRBV3-2
CDR3 protein: ASSPGTDDGYT

V gene: TRBV5-1
CDR3 protein: ASSLELTGSYEQY

V gene: TRBV5-6
CDR3 protein: ASSFGTGGFQPQH

V gene: TRBV27
CDR3 protein: ASSLSRVGGYT

V gene: TRBV5-5
CDR3 protein: ASSLGPDNEQF

V gene: TRBV12-5
CDR3 protein: ASGLGTGIGNEQF

V gene: TRBV4-1
CDR3 protein: ASSQANEQF

V gene: TRBV6-2/TRBV6-3
CDR3 protein: ASSYSGLGETQY

V gene: TRBV7-9
CDR3 protein: ASTAGWKNTEAF

V gene: TRBV7-9
CDR3 protein: ASSRSGYEQY

V gene: TRBV5-1
CDR3 protein: ASSPSGAGTDTQY

V gene: TRBV5-1
CDR3 protein: ASSTDVDSYEQY

V gene: TRBV6-6
CDR3 protein: ASSPSGLAGSSYNEQF

V gene: TRBV6-5
CDR3 protein: ASSYRLAETYEQY

V gene: TRBV13
CDR3 protein: ASSLGESPLH